The present T cell receptor beta chain was sequenced within a study of human T cells and chemical hapten exposure. Study-wide results and caveats: TCRs exceeding 1 in 1000 frequency stayed unchanged with DPC sensitization.

MiXCR, run by TCRdb on the RACE reads, gives a single entry per CDR3 protein. This sample yields about 77,000 distinct CDR3 sequences, of which about 8.6% are seen a single time; 1.7% belongs to the top ten. As to time point: healthy volunteer bleed at 6 weeks. Total RNA was isolated from whole blood that had not been fractionated. The CDR3 consists of 15 residues. Trimming left V 1 base short and J 5 bases short, with 13 bases between. The V gene's germline CDR1 is LGHDT and CDR2 YNNKEL (reference sequence). As to this clonotype: Antigen: not known.

The receptor's source is a female donor in good health. Some clones in this sample may be carry-over from other donors' samples. The sequenced sample consisted of whole blood. The chain employs TRBV3-1 and TRBJ2-3, with D possibly called TRBD1 or TRBD2 (5 bases each). CDR3 sequence reads: CASSQVLGDEDTQYF. CDR3 sequence (DNA): TGTGCCAGCAGCCAAGTTTTAGGGGACGAAGATACGCAGTATTTT.